This is a list of T cell receptor beta chains from one sample in a study of T-cell reconstitution after alpha-beta-depleted transplantation in children. TCRdb fed the PCR reads into MiXCR, producing one record per CDR3 protein. The table includes about 980,000 distinct CDR3 sequences, about 29% detected once. This material consisted of PBMCs, mostly from graft donor cells, taken 360 days after TCRalphabeta/CD19-depleted stem cell transplant. These receptors all stem from a boy younger than two who had a stem cell transplant for SCID, so the T cells may come from the graft donor. CDR3s include the opening cysteine and the closing phenylalanine or tryptophan. Each record gives: V gene, D gene, J gene, CDR3 protein. D genes are given only for firm matches.

V: TRBV28; D: TRBD1; J: TRBJ2-7; CDR3: CASSFRDRFTYEQYF
V: TRBV24-1; D: .; J: TRBJ2-1; CDR3: CATSDSGQRSSYNEQFF
V: TRBV11-2; D: .; J: TRBJ2-6; CDR3: CASSLFGGPTSGANVLTF
V: TRBV28; D: TRBD1; J: TRBJ1-5; CDR3: CASSRPRQGGVRRNQPQHF
V: TRBV20-1; D: TRBD1; J: TRBJ2-7; CDR3: CSAGGQAQIYEQYF
V: TRBV2; D: TRBD2; J: TRBJ2-7; CDR3: CASSTLPGGGPNYEQYF
V: TRBV5-6; D: .; J: TRBJ2-7; CDR3: CASSHRTGYEQYF
V: TRBV20-1; D: .; J: TRBJ2-7; CDR3: CSARDPALDWNYEQYF
V: TRBV15; D: .; J: TRBJ2-2; CDR3: CATLRTYDTGELFF
V: TRBV11-2; D: TRBD1; J: TRBJ1-1; CDR3: CASSFSPGQGRGAFF
V: TRBV28; D: .; J: TRBJ2-5; CDR3: CASSLIQETQYF
V: TRBV12-3/TRBV12-4; D: .; J: TRBJ2-1; CDR3: CASSSFNEQFF
V: TRBV5-5; D: .; J: TRBJ2-1; CDR3: CASSWARQALYNEQFF
V: TRBV12-3/TRBV12-4; D: .; J: TRBJ1-1; CDR3: CASSFSGVAFF
V: TRBV5-1; D: .; J: TRBJ1-1; CDR3: CASSLARVPHTEAFF
V: TRBV7-8; D: .; J: TRBJ1-1; CDR3: CASSFFVGEAFF
V: TRBV20-1; D: .; J: TRBJ1-5; CDR3: CSAGVNQPQHF
V: TRBV10-3; D: .; J: TRBJ1-1; CDR3: CAISAETGIRNTEAFF
V: TRBV5-1; D: TRBD1; J: TRBJ2-3; CDR3: CASSSHQGAGTDTQYF
V: TRBV4-1; D: .; J: TRBJ2-1; CDR3: CASSQVARALYNEQFF
V: TRBV5-1; D: .; J: TRBJ2-2; CDR3: CASRSEGRGELFF
V: TRBV15; D: .; J: TRBJ1-1; CDR3: CATSRDKIGNTEAFF
V: TRBV9; D: .; J: TRBJ2-5; CDR3: CASSVAGVVEETQYF
V: TRBV5-1; D: TRBD1; J: TRBJ2-7; CDR3: CASSKRDRAYEQYF
V: TRBV5-1; D: TRBD2; J: TRBJ2-1; CDR3: CASSRGTSGGAARDNEQFF
V: TRBV20-1; D: .; J: TRBJ2-1; CDR3: CSARGLRHEQFF
V: TRBV6-1; D: .; J: TRBJ2-3; CDR3: CASTRASTDTQYF
V: TRBV6-5; D: TRBD1; J: TRBJ2-7; CDR3: CASSYYTSRGLGEQYF
V: TRBV10-3; D: .; J: TRBJ2-7; CDR3: CAISDRGRPSYEQYF
V: TRBV4-3; D: .; J: TRBJ2-3; CDR3: CASSQGGWETDTQYF
V: TRBV4-2; D: TRBD1; J: TRBJ1-1; CDR3: CASSQDRGPMNTEAFF
V: TRBV5-1; D: .; J: TRBJ1-2; CDR3: CASSLSTAANYGYTF
V: TRBV4-1; D: TRBD2; J: TRBJ2-7; CDR3: CASSQATSGASYEQYF